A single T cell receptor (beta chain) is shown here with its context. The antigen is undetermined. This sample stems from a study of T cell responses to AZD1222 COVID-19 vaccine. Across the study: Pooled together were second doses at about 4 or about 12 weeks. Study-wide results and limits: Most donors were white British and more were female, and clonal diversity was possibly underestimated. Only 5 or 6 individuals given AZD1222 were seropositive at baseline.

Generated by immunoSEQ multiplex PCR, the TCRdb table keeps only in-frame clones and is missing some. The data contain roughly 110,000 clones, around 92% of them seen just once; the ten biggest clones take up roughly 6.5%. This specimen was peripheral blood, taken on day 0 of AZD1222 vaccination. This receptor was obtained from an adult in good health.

The CDR3 bases are TGTGCCAGCAGCTTATACGTAAATAGCAATCAGCCCCAGCATTTT. Its translation is CASSLYVNSNQPQHF. This rearrangement joins TRBV7-2 to TRBJ1-5; D is ambiguous. The CDR3 is 15 amino acids. The germline gives CDR1 SGHTA, CDR2 FQGNSA. V lost 2 bases and J 0 bases, leaving 8 bases between the germline ends.